This is a list of T cell receptor beta chains from one sample in a study of human T cells and chemical hapten exposure. TCRdb analysed the RACE reads with MiXCR anew, one entry per CDR3 protein. The sample shows under 450,000 distinct CDR3 sequences, approximately 5.1% of them seen only once. The source material was whole blood, sampled in connection with sensitization to the hapten diphenylcyclopropenone (DPC). The receptors stem from a woman aged 45 to 65 with alopecia areata. Some clones in this sample may be carry-over from other donors' samples. Both conserved end residues are part of each CDR3. Fields, in order: D gene, J gene, clone size, V gene, CDR3 DNA, CDR3 protein. The D gene is left open where the match is weak. A clone size is listed for some rows: how often the clone was seen (once, few, many), or a class if it is expanded.

TRBD1 TRBJ1-5 . TRBV6-1 TGTGCCAGCAGTGTACAGGGGGCGGAGGATCAGCCCCAGCATTTT CASSVQGAEDQPQHF
TRBD1 TRBJ1-6 many TRBV28 TGTGCCAGCAGTCGACACGGACAGGGGGGCAATTCACCCCTCCACTTT CASSRHGQGGNSPLHF
. TRBJ2-6 few TRBV5-1 TGCGCCAGCAGCTCCCTAGAAGGTACGGGGGCCAACGTCCTGACTTTC CASSSLEGTGANVLTF
. TRBJ1-1 few TRBV6-6 TGTGCCAGCAGGGGGAAGGGGGGACTGATGAACACTGAAGCTTTCTTT CASRGKGGLMNTEAFF
TRBD1 TRBJ2-7 few TRBV18 TGTGCCAGCTCACCACCGGACAGGGTCTACGAGCAGTACTTC CASSPPDRVYEQYF
. TRBJ2-1 . TRBV5-6 TGTGCCAGCAGCTCTGGACGGCGCGTGCAGTTCTTC CASSSGRRVQFF
. TRBJ1-1 . TRBV5-1 TGCGCCAGCAGCTTGGAGCCAATGAACACTGAAGCTTTCTTT CASSLEPMNTEAFF
. TRBJ2-3 . TRBV7-2 TGTGCCAGCAGATTAGACTTACGGGGAACGCAGTATTTT CASRLDLRGTQYF
. TRBJ2-6 . TRBV27 TGTGCCAGCACCGAATCTGGGGCCAACGTCCTGACTTTC CASTESGANVLTF
TRBD2 TRBJ2-7 few TRBV29-1 TGCAGCGTTGTCCGGAGCGGGACGGAAGGCTACGAGCAGTACTTC CSVVRSGTEGYEQYF
. TRBJ2-2 few TRBV29-1 TGCAGCGTTGAAGATCCAACCGGGGAGCTGTTTTTT CSVEDPTGELFF
TRBD1 TRBJ1-1 many TRBV29-1 TGCAGCGTTTACAGGGGCGTGAATGAAGCTTTCTTT CSVYRGVNEAFF
. TRBJ1-5 many TRBV27 TGTGCCAGCAGCACCCACCGGAATCAGCCCCAGCATTTT CASSTHRNQPQHF
TRBD2 TRBJ2-2 . TRBV11-2 TGTGCCAGCAGCTTAGATTCTAGCGGGAGGCCCGGGGAGCTGTTTTTT CASSLDSSGRPGELFF
TRBD2 TRBJ2-3 . TRBV15 TGTGCCACCAGCAGCGGGGGGGGCACAGATACGCAGTATTTT CATSSGGGTDTQYF
TRBD2 TRBJ2-3 . TRBV18 TGTGCCAGCTCTCCGAACCTAGCGGCCACAGATACGCAGTATTTT CASSPNLAATDTQYF
. TRBJ2-3 many TRBV27 TGTGCCAGCAGTTTTACCTACACAGATACGCAGTATTTT CASSFTYTDTQYF
. TRBJ2-7 many TRBV7-2 TGTGCCAGCAGCCGAACTAGCGGGACAGGGGCCGAGCAGTACTTC CASSRTSGTGAEQYF
. TRBJ2-3 many TRBV29-1 TGCAGCGGTATGCAGGGGGGAGATACGCAGTATTTT CSGMQGGDTQYF
TRBD2 TRBJ2-1 . TRBV7-8 TGTGCCAGCAGCTTAATCGGACTAGCGGGGCTGCCAATCAATGAGCAGTTCTTC CASSLIGLAGLPINEQFF
. TRBJ2-3 few TRBV24-1 TGTGCCACCAGTGATATGGGGGGTCAACAATATACGCAGTATTTT CATSDMGGQQYTQYF
. TRBJ1-5 many TRBV10-2 TGCGCCAGCAGTTCCTCAGGGACGCCCCAGCATTTT CASSSSGTPQHF
TRBD1 TRBJ1-2 many TRBV2 TGTGCCAGCAGTGAAGCACGGACAGGGGGCTGGTATGGCTACACCTTC CASSEARTGGWYGYTF
. TRBJ2-7 many TRBV28 TGTGCCAGCAGTACCCAAATGGGGGGAGCGGGCGAGCAGTACTTC CASSTQMGGAGEQYF
. TRBJ1-1 many TRBV12-5 TGTGCTAGTGCGTGGGAGAACACTGAAGCTTTCTTT CASAWENTEAFF
. TRBJ2-3 . TRBV20-1 TGCAGTGCCCGTAGCGGCTTCACAGATACGCAGTATTTT CSARSGFTDTQYF